This T cell receptor beta chain is drawn from a study of blood T cells in healthy people across ages. Study-level points and caveats: In older individuals, TCR beta diversity per million T cells was lower, falling roughly linearly with age.

A second PCR, run for about 7 to 12 cycles, used a sample-barcoded 5' primer plus a J-beta primer mix. TCRdb reprocessed the 5' RACE reads via MiXCR and lists one record per CDR3 protein. The sample lists more than 650,000 distinct CDR3 sequences, about 55% occurring once. On this clonotype: Its specificity is not known.

Germline lookup yields CDR1 SGHDN and CDR2 FVKESK. The CDR3 covers 17 residues. J lost 8 bases, V lost 1 base, and 13 bases had no gene match. The people who gave samples were healthy Caucasians from Russia, aged roughly 6 to 100. A minimum of 5 micrograms of total RNA was extracted per sample. The receptor was isolated from a man at least 80 years old in good health. The sequenced material came from blood. The genes are TRBV14 and TRBJ2-1; TRBD1 aligns across 8 bases. CDR3: CASSQVSQSGGRDEQFF. As DNA, the CDR3 is TGTGCCAGCAGCCAAGTAAGCCAGTCAGGGGGCAGGGATGAGCAGTTCTTC.